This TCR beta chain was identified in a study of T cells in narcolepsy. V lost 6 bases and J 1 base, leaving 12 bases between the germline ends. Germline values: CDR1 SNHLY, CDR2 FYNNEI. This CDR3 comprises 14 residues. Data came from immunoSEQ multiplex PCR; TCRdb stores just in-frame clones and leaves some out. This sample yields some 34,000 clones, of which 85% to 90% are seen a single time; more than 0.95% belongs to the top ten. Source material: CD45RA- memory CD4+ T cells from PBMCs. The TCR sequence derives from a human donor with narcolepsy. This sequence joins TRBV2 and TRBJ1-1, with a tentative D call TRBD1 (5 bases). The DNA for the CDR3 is TGTGCCAGCAGCAGATTGACAGCGAACACTGAAGCTTTCTTT. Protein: CASSRLTANTEAFF.